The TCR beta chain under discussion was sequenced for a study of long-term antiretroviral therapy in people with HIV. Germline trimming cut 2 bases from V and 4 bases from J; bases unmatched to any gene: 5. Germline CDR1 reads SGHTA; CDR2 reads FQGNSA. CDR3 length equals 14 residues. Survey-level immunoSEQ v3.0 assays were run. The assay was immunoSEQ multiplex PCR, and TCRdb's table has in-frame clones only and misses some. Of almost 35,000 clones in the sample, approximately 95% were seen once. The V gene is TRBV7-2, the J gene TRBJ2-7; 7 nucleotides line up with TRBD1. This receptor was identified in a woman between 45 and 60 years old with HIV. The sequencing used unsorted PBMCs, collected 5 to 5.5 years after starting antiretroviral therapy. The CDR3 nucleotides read TGTGCCAGCAGCTTACAGACAGGGTCTTACGAGCAGTACTTC. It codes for CASSLQTGSYEQYF. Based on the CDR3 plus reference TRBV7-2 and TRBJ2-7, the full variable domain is GAGVSQSPSNKVTEKGKDVELRCDPISGHTALYWYRQSLGQGLEFLIYFQGNSAPDKSGLPSDRFSAERTGGSVSTLTIQRTQQEDSAVYLCASSLQTGSYEQYFGPGTRLTVT.